The text below deals with one T cell receptor beta chain. Its target is not known. This sample is part of a study of CD8 T cells in ankylosing spondylitis. Study-level findings and limits: In ankylosing spondylitis patients, matched synovial fluid reportedly showed significant enrichment of disease-linked clones.

Libraries of TCR beta came from quantitative 5'-RACE with molecular barcodes. TCRdb passed the 5' RACE reads through MiXCR, listing each CDR3 protein once. Counted here are about 120,000 distinct CDR3 sequences, roughly an eighth occurring once; the ten biggest clones make up almost 3%. CDR3 length equals 14 residues. The V segment lost 6 bases and the J segment 5 bases; nucleotides outside the gene matches: 8. Input material: blood, either unsorted or a sorted T cell fraction (not recorded which). This chain uses TRBV12-3 or TRBV12-4 with TRBJ2-7; 9 bases fit TRBD1. The source is a female donor with ankylosing spondylitis or in good health (not recorded which). In DNA form, the CDR3 reads TGTGCCAGCAGAGCCGGGACAGGGTTCGACGAGCAGTACTTC. The encoded protein is CASRAGTGFDEQYF.